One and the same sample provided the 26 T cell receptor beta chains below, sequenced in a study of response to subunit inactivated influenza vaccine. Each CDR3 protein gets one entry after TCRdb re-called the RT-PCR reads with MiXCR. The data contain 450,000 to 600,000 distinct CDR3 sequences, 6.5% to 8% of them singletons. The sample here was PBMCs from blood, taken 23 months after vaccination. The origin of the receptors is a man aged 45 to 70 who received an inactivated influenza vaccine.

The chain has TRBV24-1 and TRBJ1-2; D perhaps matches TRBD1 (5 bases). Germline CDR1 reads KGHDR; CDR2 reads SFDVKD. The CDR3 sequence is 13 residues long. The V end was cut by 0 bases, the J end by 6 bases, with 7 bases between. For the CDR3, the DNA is TGTGCCACCAGTGATTTGGGACATAATGGCTACACCTTC. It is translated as CATSDLGHNGYTF.

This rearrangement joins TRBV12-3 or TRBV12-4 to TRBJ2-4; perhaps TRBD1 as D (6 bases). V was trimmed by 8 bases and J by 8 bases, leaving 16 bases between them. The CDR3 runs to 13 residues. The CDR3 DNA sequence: TGTGCCAGCGGTTCCAGGGGTACTGACATTCAGTACTTC. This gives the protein CASGSRGTDIQYF.

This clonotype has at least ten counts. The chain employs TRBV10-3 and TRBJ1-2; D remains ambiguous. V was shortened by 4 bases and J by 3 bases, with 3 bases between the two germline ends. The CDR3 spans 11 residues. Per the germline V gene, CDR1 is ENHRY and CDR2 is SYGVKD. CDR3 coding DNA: TGTGCCATCAGTGGTGACTATGGCTACACCTTC. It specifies CAISGDYGYTF.

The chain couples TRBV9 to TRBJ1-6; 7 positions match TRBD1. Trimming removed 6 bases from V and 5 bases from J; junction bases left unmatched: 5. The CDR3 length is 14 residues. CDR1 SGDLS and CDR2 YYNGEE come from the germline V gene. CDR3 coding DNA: TGTGCCAGCAAGACCGGGACAGATAATTCACCCCTCCACTTT. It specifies CASKTGTDNSPLHF.

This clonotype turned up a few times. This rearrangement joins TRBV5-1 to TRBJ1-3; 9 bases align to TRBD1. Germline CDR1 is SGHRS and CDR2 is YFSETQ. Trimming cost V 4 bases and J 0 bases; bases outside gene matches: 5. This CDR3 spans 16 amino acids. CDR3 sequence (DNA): TGCGCCAGCAGCCGGTGGGACAGGGTCTCTGGAAACACCATATATTTT. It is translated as CASSRWDRVSGNTIYF.

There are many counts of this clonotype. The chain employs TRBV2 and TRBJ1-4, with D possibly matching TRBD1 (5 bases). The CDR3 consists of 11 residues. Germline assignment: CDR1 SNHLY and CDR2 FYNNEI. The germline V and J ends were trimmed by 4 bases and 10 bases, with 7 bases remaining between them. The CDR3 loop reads CASSATGKLFF. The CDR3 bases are TGTGCCAGCAGTGCTACAGGAAAACTGTTTTTT.

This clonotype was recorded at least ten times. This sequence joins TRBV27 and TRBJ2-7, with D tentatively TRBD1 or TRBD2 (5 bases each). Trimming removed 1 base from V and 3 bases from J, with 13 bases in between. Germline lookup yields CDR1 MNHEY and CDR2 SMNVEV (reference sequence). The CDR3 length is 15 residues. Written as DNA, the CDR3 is TGTGCCAGCAGTTTATATGGGACGGCCCTCTACGAGCAGTACTTC. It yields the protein CASSLYGTALYEQYF.

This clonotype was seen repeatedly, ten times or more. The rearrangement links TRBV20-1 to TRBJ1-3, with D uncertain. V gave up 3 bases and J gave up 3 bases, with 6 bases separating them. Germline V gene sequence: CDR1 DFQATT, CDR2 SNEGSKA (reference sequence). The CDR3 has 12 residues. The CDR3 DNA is TGCAGTGCTAGTTCGAATGGAAACACCATATATTTT. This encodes CSASSNGNTIYF.

Written as DNA, the CDR3 is TGTGCCAGCAGTTCCCCGGGACAGTATAATTCACCCCTCCACTTT. It is translated as CASSSPGQYNSPLHF. The chain combines TRBV6-5 with TRBJ1-6, with 7 positions matching TRBD1. The germline CDR1 and CDR2 sequences are MNHEY and SVGAGI. J was trimmed by 4 bases and V by 4 bases; bases with no gene match: 4. This CDR3 spans 15 amino acids.

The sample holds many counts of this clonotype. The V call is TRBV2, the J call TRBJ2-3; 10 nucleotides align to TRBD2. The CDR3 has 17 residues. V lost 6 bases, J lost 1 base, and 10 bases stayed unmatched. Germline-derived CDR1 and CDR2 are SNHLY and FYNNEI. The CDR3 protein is CASRTASGGGGTDTQYF. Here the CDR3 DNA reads TGTGCCAGCAGGACGGCTAGCGGGGGTGGGGGCACAGATACGCAGTATTTT.

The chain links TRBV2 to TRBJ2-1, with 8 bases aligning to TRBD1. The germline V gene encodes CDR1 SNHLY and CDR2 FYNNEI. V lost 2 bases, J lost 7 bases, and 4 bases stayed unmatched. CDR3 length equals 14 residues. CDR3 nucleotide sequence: TGTGCCAGCAGTGAACAGGGGGCGTTGAATGAGCAGTTCTTC. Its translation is CASSEQGALNEQFF.

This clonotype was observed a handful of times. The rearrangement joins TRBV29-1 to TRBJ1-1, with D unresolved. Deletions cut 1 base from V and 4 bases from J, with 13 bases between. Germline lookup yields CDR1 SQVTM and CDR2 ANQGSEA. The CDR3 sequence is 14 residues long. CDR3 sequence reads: CSVEVPGMSTEAFF. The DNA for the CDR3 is TGCAGCGTTGAAGTCCCGGGGATGAGCACTGAAGCTTTCTTT.

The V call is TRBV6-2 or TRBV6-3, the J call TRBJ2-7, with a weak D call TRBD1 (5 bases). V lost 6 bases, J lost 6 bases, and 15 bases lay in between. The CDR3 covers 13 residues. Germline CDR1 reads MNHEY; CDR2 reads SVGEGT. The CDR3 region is CASRRQSNSEQYF. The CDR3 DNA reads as TGTGCCAGCAGAAGACAGTCTAACTCCGAGCAGTACTTC.

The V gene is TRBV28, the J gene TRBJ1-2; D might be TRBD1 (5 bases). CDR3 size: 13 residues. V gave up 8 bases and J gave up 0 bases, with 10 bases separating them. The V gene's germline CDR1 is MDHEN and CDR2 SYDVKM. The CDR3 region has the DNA TGTGCCAGCGGGGACTCTACTAACTATGGCTACACCTTC. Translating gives CASGDSTNYGYTF.

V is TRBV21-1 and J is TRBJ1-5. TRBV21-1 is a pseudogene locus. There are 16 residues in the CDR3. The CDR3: CASSNRSGGCNQPQHF. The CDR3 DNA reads TGTGCCAGCAGCAATAGGAGCGGGGGTTGCAATCAGCCCCAGCATTTT.

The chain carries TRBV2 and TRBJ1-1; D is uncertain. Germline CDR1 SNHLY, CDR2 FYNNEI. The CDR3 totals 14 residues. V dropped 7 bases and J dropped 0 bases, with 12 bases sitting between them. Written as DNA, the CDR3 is TGTGCCAGCAAATGGGAGTCATTGAACACTGAAGCTTTCTTT. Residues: CASKWESLNTEAFF.

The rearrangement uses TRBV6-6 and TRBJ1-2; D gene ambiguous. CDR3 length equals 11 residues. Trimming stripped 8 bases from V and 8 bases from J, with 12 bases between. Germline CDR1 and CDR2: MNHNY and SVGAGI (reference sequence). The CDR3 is CASRVNRGYTF. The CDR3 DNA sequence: TGTGCCAGCCGTGTAAATCGGGGCTACACCTTC.

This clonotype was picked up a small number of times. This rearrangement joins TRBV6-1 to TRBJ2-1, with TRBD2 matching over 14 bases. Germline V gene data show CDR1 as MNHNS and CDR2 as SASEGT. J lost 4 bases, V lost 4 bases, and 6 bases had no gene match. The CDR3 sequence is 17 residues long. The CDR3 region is CASSVQRLAGGYNEQFF. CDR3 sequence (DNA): TGTGCCAGCAGTGTCCAACGACTAGCGGGAGGGTACAATGAGCAGTTCTTC.

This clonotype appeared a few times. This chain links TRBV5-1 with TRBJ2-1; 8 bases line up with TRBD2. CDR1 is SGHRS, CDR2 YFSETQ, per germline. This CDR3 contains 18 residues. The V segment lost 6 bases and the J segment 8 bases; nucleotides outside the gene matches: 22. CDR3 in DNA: TGCGCCAGCACCCCAGATCTCCTCGGAGCGGGAGCTTCCTATGAGCAGTTCTTC. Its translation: CASTPDLLGAGASYEQFF. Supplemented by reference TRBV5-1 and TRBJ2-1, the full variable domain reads KAGVTQTPRYLIKTRGQQVTLSCSPISGHRSVSWYQQTPGQGLQFLFEYFSETQRNKGNFPGRFSGRQFSNSRSEMNVSTLELGDSALYLCASTPDLLGAGASYEQFFGPGTRLTVL.

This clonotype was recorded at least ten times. This CDR3 is CASSPGQAQHF. Written as DNA, the CDR3 is TGTGCCAGCAGTCCCGGACAGGCCCAGCATTTT. This sequence joins TRBV28 and TRBJ1-5; 7 bases align to TRBD1. V trimming: 5 bases; J trimming: 11 bases; junction bases outside the gene matches: 3. Germline assignment: CDR1 MDHEN and CDR2 SYDVKM. The CDR3 is 11 residues long.

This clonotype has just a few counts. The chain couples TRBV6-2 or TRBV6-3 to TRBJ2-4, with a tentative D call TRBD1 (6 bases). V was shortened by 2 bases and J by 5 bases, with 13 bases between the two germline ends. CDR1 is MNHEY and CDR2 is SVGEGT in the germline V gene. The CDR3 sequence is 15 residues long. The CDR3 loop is CASSYPTGSENIQYF. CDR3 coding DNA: TGTGCCAGCAGTTACCCGACAGGATCCGAAAACATTCAGTACTTC.

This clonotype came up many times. CDR3 residues: CASSYGGQGAKNIQYF. CDR3 in DNA: TGTGCCAGCAGTTATGGGGGGCAGGGGGCCAAAAACATTCAGTACTTC. The gene calls are TRBV6-5 and TRBJ2-4; D may be TRBD1 or TRBD2 (6 bases each). V lost 3 bases and J 1 base, leaving 13 bases between the germline ends. The germline V gene has CDR1 MNHEY and CDR2 SVGAGI. The CDR3 length is 16 residues.

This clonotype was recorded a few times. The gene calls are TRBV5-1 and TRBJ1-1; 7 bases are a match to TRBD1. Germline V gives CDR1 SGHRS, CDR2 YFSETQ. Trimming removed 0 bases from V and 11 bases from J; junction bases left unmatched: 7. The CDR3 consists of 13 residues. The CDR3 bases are TGCGCCAGCAGCTTGGTCCAGGGGGACTGGGCTTTCTTT. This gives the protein CASSLVQGDWAFF.

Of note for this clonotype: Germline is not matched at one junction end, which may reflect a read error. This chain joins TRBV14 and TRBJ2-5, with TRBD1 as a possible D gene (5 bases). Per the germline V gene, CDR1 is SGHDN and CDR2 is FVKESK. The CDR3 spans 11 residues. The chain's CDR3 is CASSQGREMDF. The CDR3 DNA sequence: TGTGCCAGCAGCCAAGGCAGGGAAATGGACTTC.

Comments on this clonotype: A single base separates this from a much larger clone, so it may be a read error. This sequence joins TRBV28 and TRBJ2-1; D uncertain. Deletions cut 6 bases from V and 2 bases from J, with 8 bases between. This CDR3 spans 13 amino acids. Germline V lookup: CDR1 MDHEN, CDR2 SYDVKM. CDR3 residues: CASSRMPYNEQFF. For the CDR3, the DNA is TGTGCCAGCAGCCGGATGCCCTACAATGAGCAGTTCTTC.

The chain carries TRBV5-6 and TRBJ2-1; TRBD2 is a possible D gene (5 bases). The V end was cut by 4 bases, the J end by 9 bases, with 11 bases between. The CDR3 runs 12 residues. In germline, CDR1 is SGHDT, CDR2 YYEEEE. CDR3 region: CASSRTLFEQFF. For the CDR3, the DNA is TGTGCCAGCAGCCGGACTCTCTTTGAGCAGTTCTTC. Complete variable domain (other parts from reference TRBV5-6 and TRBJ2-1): DAGVTQSPTHLIKTRGQQVTLRCSPKSGHDTVSWYQQALGQGPQFIFQYYEEEERQRGNFPDRFSGHQFPNYSSELNVNALLLGDSALYLCASSRTLFEQFFGPGTRLTVL.